This T cell receptor (beta chain) was sequenced in a study of blood T cell repertoires in COVID-19. This CDR3 spans 12 amino acids. The germline V gene encodes CDR1 KGHSH and CDR2 LQKENI. The V end lost 6 bases, the J end lost 8 bases, and 10 bases lay between the germline ends. The method was immunoSEQ multiplex PCR; TCRdb's version includes in-frame clones alone and lacks a portion of them. Here the sample spans fewer than 300,000 clones, about 80% being singletons. The chain links TRBV18 to TRBJ1-4; D not certain. The sequenced material came from peripheral blood. This clonotype was sampled from a woman older than 75 with acute or convalescent COVID-19. As DNA, the CDR3 is TGTGCCAGCTCGAGGGAGGGCGAAAAACTGTTTTTT. Translation gives CASSREGEKLFF. The entire variable domain, with the rest obtained from reference TRBV18 and TRBJ1-4, is as follows: NAGVMQNPRHLVRRRGQEARLRCSPMKGHSHVYWYRQLPEEGLKFMVYLQKENIIDESGMPKERFSAEFPKEGPSILRIQQVVRGDSAAYFCASSREGEKLFFGSGTQLSVL.